These 18 T cell receptor beta chains were all obtained from the same sample, sequenced in a study of post-analysis software for immune sequencing data. Study conclusions and caveats: Five TRBV segments, including TRBV5-6, TRBV5-1 and TRBV20-1, were more frequent in patients than controls.

These receptors have no known antigen. Carried by the TCR beta cDNA libraries were unique molecular identifiers. A single record per CDR3 protein comes from TCRdb applying MiXCR to the PCR reads. The data show some 800,000 distinct CDR3 sequences, 40% to 55% seen once. The specimen was blood. These TCRs come from a girl between 10 and 17 years old with multiple sclerosis.

This clonotype was recorded a few times. The rearrangement links TRBV5-1 to TRBJ2-3; D is possibly TRBD2 (5 bases). This CDR3 contains 15 residues. V lost 4 bases to trimming and J lost 4 bases, with 16 bases between them. The germline gives CDR1 SGHRS, CDR2 YFSETQ. As DNA, the CDR3 is TGCGCCAGCAGCCCCAAACAAGGAGGTCCAGATACGCAGTATTTT. Protein sequence: CASSPKQGGPDTQYF.

This chain connects TRBV20-1 to TRBJ2-3; D is unresolved. CDR3 length equals 14 residues. V gave up 3 bases and J gave up 2 bases, with 12 bases separating them. The germline CDR1 and CDR2 sequences are DFQATT and SNEGSKA (reference sequence). CDR3 sequence (DNA): TGCAGTGCTAGGGACCGAGCCTTCACAGATACGCAGTATTTT. It specifies CSARDRAFTDTQYF.

The chain carries TRBV12-3 or TRBV12-4 and TRBJ1-4; D might be TRBD1 (5 bases). Trimming left V 5 bases short and J 7 bases short, with 17 bases between. The CDR3 has 15 amino acids. CDR3 region: CASSPWITGGEKLFF. Here the CDR3 DNA reads TGTGCCAGCAGTCCCTGGATCACGGGGGGTGAAAAACTGTTTTTT.

This rearrangement joins TRBV7-9 to TRBJ2-5; TRBD1 agrees at 11 bases. Germline trimming cut 0 bases from V and 5 bases from J; bases unmatched to any gene: 5. CDR1 is SEHNR and CDR2 is FQNEAQ in the germline V gene (reference sequence). The CDR3 consists of 16 residues. The CDR3 here is CASSLAPGTGGETQYF. The CDR3 nucleotides are TGTGCCAGCAGCTTAGCCCCCGGGACAGGGGGGGAGACCCAGTACTTC. The whole variable domain, remainder taken from reference TRBV7-9 and TRBJ2-5, is DTGVSQNPRHKITKRGQNVTFRCDPISEHNRLYWYRQTLGQGPEFLTYFQNEAQLEKSRLLSDRFSAERPKGSFSTLEIQRTEQGDSAMYLCASSLAPGTGGETQYFGPGTRLLVL.

Only a few counts were recorded for this clonotype. The chain links TRBV15 to TRBJ2-1; unclear D gene. V dropped 0 bases and J dropped 8 bases, with 11 bases sitting between them. The CDR3 contains 14 residues. Germline assignment: CDR1 LNHNV and CDR2 YYDKDF (reference sequence). DNA of the CDR3: TGTGCCACCAGCAGAGAATCAGCGCCCCATGAGCAGTTCTTC. Protein product: CATSRESAPHEQFF. Looking up the rest from reference TRBV15 and TRBJ2-1 gives the full variable domain: DAMVIQNPRYQVTQFGKPVTLSCSQTLNHNVMYWYQQKSSQAPKLLFHYYDKDFNNEADTPDNFQSRRPNTSFCFLDIRSPGLGDTAMYLCATSRESAPHEQFFGPGTRLTVL.

The V and J genes are TRBV7-2 and TRBJ2-4; D gene uncertain. The assigned J gene may be wrong: the sequence end matches TRBJ2-5 better. The germline CDR1 and CDR2 sequences are SGHTA and FQGNSA. The CDR3 runs 16 residues. CDR3 residues: CASSPTEIMRRETQYF. DNA for the CDR3: TGTGCCAGCAGCCCGACCGAGATAATGCGGCGGGAGACCCAGTACTTC.

This clonotype has only a few counts. The V gene is TRBV4-2, the J gene TRBJ1-1; possible D gene TRBD1, 5 bases. Germline loops: CDR1 LGHNA, CDR2 YNFKEQ. The CDR3 is 16 amino acids. Trimming pared 0 bases from V and 11 bases from J, leaving 22 bases between. CDR3 nucleotides: TGTGCCAGCAGCCAAGATTGGTCCGGGCAGGGCTCGGGGGCTTTCTTT. Translated, it gives CASSQDWSGQGSGAFF.

The table lists this clonotype with a few counts. V is TRBV7-9 and J is TRBJ1-1, with D unclear. This CDR3 spans 12 amino acids. CDR1 is SEHNR, CDR2 FQNEAQ, per germline (reference sequence). V dropped 7 bases and J dropped 7 bases, with 13 bases sitting between them. In DNA form, the CDR3 reads TGTGCCAGCACCATGGGGAGCGATGAAGCTTTCTTT. This translates into CASTMGSDEAFF.

There are a few counts of this clonotype. This chain connects TRBV20-1 to TRBJ2-3, with TRBD2 identical over 9 bases. The CDR3 consists of 15 residues. J was trimmed by 4 bases and V by 5 bases; bases with no gene match: 10. Germline assignment: CDR1 DFQATT and CDR2 SNEGSKA (reference sequence). The CDR3 reads CSAHPPLAGSDTQYF. In nucleotides, the CDR3 is TGCAGTGCTCATCCCCCACTAGCGGGTTCAGATACGCAGTATTTT.

Only one count was recorded for this clonotype. The chain carries TRBV6-5 and TRBJ2-1, with D unresolved. With 9 bases removed from V and 8 bases from J, the gap between germline ends came to 11 bases. CDR1 and CDR2 (germline): MNHEY, SVGAGI. There are 11 residues in the CDR3. The CDR3, as DNA: TGTGCCAGTAAATATGGGTATGAGCAGTTCTTC. Protein sequence: CASKYGYEQFF.

J is TRBJ2-3 and V is TRBV5-1; unclear D gene. With 0 bases removed from V and 7 bases from J, the gap between germline ends came to 9 bases. This CDR3 is 13 amino acids long. From germline, CDR1 is SGHRS and CDR2 YFSETQ. The CDR3 bases are TGCGCCAGCAGCTTGGATTCTGCTAATACGCAGTATTTT. Amino acid sequence: CASSLDSANTQYF.

The chain joins TRBV28 to TRBJ1-1, with a possible D match to TRBD1 (6 bases). Trimming shortened V by 7 bases and J by 8 bases, and 14 bases separated the two germline ends. There are 12 residues in the CDR3. Germline V gene sequence: CDR1 MDHEN, CDR2 SYDVKM. CDR3 nucleotides: TGTGCCAGCATTTCCGACAGGCCGGAAGCTTTCTTT. Protein: CASISDRPEAFF. The full variable domain, with the rest looked up from reference TRBV28 and TRBJ1-1, is DVKVTQSSRYLVKRTGEKVFLECVQDMDHENMFWYRQDPGLGLRLIYFSYDVKMKEKGDIPEGYSVSREKKERFSLILESASTNQTSMYLCASISDRPEAFFGQGTRLTVV.

The CDR3 reads CASSPPDGNTIRTQYF. CDR3 coding DNA: TGTGCCAGCTCACCACCGGACGGAAATACCATACGGACGCAGTATTTT. The chain combines TRBV18 with TRBJ2-3; D gene ambiguous. V dropped 0 bases and J dropped 9 bases, with 19 bases sitting between them. The CDR3 length is 16 residues. CDR1 is KGHSH, CDR2 LQKENI, per germline.

Comments on this clonotype: Compared with germline, one end of the junction differs, possibly owing to a read error. CDR3: CASSEGLGIFYEQYF. Here the CDR3 DNA reads TGTGCCAGTAGTGAAGGATTAGGTATATTCTACGAGCAGTACTTC. V usage is TRBV2 and J usage is TRBJ2-5; D is uncertain. TRBJ2-7 explains the end of the DNA better; the J call may be wrong. The CDR3 is 15 amino acids. From germline, CDR1 is SNHLY and CDR2 FYNNEI.

The V call is TRBV4-2, the J call TRBJ2-4, with D possibly called TRBD1 or TRBD2 (5 bases each). CDR1 and CDR2 (germline): LGHNA, YNFKEQ. V was shortened by 4 bases and J by 7 bases, with 17 bases between the two germline ends. There are 15 residues in the CDR3. DNA for the CDR3: TGTGCCAGCAGCCCCGGGACGTTTTCCGGGAACATTCAGTACTTC. Its translation is CASSPGTFSGNIQYF.

This chain uses TRBV27 with TRBJ1-2; D is possibly TRBD1 (5 bases). Germline V gene data show CDR1 as MNHEY and CDR2 as SMNVEV (reference sequence). This CDR3 region has 15 residues. V lost 3 bases and J 1 base, leaving 12 bases between the germline ends. The CDR3 DNA sequence: TGTGCCAGCAGTTTGTCAGGGATCCTTAACTATGGCTACACCTTC. Protein: CASSLSGILNYGYTF.

This rearrangement joins TRBV5-1 to TRBJ1-4, with D maybe TRBD1 (5 bases). V lost 2 bases to trimming and J lost 7 bases, with 15 bases between them. There are 15 residues in the CDR3. Germline assignment: CDR1 SGHRS and CDR2 YFSETQ. CDR3 DNA sequence: TGCGCCAGCAGCTTAGGGGCAGGGACCCTTGAAAAACTGTTTTTT. This translates into CASSLGAGTLEKLFF. The full variable domain, its missing parts supplied by reference TRBV5-1 and TRBJ1-4, is KAGVTQTPRYLIKTRGQQVTLSCSPISGHRSVSWYQQTPGQGLQFLFEYFSETQRNKGNFPGRFSGRQFSNSRSEMNVSTLELGDSALYLCASSLGAGTLEKLFFGSGTQLSVL.

The genes are TRBV7-6 and TRBJ2-5; D is undetermined. CDR1 and CDR2 (germline): SGHVS, FNYEAQ. The CDR3 length is 14 residues. V shed 2 bases and J shed 2 bases, with 9 bases lying between them. The CDR3 bases are TGTGCCAGCAGCTTAAACCCGACACAAGAGACCCAGTACTTC. This encodes CASSLNPTQETQYF. Using reference TRBV7-6 and TRBJ2-5 for the parts outside the CDR3, the full variable domain is GAGVSQSPRYKVTKRGQDVALRCDPISGHVSLYWYRQALGQGPEFLTYFNYEAQQDKSGLPNDRFSAERPEGSISTLTIQRTEQRDSAMYRCASSLNPTQETQYFGPGTRLLVL.